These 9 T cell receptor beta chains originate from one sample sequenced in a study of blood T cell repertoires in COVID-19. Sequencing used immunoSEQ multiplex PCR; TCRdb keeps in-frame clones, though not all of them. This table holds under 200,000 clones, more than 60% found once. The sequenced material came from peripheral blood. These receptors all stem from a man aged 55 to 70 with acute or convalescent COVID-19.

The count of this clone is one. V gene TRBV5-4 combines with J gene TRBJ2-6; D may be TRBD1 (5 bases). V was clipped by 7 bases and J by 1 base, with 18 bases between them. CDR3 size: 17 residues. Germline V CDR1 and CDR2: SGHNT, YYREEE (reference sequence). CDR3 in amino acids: CASSLSGILSGANVLTF. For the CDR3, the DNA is TGTGCCAGCTCCCTGTCAGGGATTCTTTCTGGGGCCAACGTCCTGACTTTC.

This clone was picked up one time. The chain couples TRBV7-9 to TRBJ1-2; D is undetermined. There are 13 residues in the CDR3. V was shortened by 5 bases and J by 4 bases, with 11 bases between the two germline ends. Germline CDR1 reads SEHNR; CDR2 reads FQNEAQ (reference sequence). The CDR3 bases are TGTGCCAGCAGCCGAGGGTCCAGCTATGGCTACACCTTC. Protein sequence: CASSRGSSYGYTF.

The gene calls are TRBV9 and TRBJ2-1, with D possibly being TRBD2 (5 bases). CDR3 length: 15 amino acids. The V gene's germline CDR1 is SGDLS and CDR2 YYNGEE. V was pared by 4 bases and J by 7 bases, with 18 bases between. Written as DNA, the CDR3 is TGTGCCAGCAGCCTAAACCACATAAGAGGGAATGAGCAGTTCTTC. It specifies CASSLNHIRGNEQFF.

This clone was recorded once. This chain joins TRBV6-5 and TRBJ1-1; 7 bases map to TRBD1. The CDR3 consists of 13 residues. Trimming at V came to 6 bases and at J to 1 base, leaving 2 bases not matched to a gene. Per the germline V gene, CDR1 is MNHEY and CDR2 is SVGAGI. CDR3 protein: CASRGQANTEAFF. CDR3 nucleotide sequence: TGTGCCAGCAGAGGACAGGCGAACACTGAAGCTTTCTTT.

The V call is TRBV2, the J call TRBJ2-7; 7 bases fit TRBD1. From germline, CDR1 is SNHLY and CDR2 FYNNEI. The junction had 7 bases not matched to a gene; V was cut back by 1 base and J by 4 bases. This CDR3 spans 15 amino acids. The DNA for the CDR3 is TGTGCCAGCAGTGAAGAGGGGGCGACGATTTACGAGCAGTACTTC. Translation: CASSEEGATIYEQYF.

CDR3 sequence (DNA): TGTGCCAGCAGTTCCTTCGGGACAGATTACACCGGGGAGCTGTTTTTT. Its protein is CASSSFGTDYTGELFF. The rearrangement joins TRBV6-2 or TRBV6-3 to TRBJ2-2, with 7 bases lining up with TRBD1. The CDR3 covers 16 residues. The germline gives CDR1 MNHEY, CDR2 SVGEGT. The junction had 8 bases not matched to a gene; V was cut back by 4 bases and J by 3 bases.

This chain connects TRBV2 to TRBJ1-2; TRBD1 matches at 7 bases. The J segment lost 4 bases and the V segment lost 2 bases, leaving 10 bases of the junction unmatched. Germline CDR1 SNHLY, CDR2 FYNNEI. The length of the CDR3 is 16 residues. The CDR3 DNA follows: TGTGCCAGCAGTGAACCGGGTGTAGACAGGGTCTATGGCTACACCTTC. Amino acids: CASSEPGVDRVYGYTF.

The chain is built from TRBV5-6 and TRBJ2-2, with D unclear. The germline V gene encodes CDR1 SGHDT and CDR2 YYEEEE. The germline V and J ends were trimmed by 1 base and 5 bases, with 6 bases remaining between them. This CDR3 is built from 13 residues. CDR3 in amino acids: CASSLLGTGELFF. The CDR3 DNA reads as TGTGCCAGCAGCTTGCTCGGGACCGGGGAGCTGTTTTTT.

The DNA of the CDR3 is TGCAGCGTTGATGGCGGAAACACAGATACGCAGTATTTT. Residues: CSVDGGNTDTQYF. This sequence joins TRBV29-1 and TRBJ2-3; D not resolved. Between the trimmed V and J ends, which lost 3 bases and 2 bases, there was a span of 9 bases. This CDR3 is built from 13 residues. Germline CDR1 and CDR2: SQVTM and ANQGSEA.